The rows below give T cell receptor beta chains drawn from one sample of a study of shared clonotypes between healthy human individuals. Sequencing was performed with immunoSEQ multiplex PCR; in TCRdb, only in-frame clones are kept and a portion is missing. The data hold about 1.1 million clones, with about 84% observed a single time. The sequencing input was memory CD4+ T cells from PBMCs. The receptors were sampled from a man aged 18 to 29 in good health. Some clones in this sample may be carry-over from other donors' samples. Both conserved end residues are part of each CDR3. Fields, in order: clone size, D gene, J gene, V gene, CDR3 DNA, CDR3 protein. The D gene is left open where the match is weak. Clone size is shown for a subset of rows, as once, few, many or a class of expanded clone.

.,.,TRBJ1-2,TRBV6-1,TGTGCCAGCAGTTTGACAGCCTCCTATGGCTACACCTTC,CASSLTASYGYTF
.,.,TRBJ2-5,TRBV5-4,TGTGCCAGCAGCGCGCCAGGGCCGGAGACCCAGTACTTC,CASSAPGPETQYF
.,.,TRBJ2-3,TRBV6-5,TGTGCCAGCAGTACCCGGGACTCCACAGATACGCAGTATTTT,CASSTRDSTDTQYF
few,.,TRBJ2-3,TRBV29-1,TGCAGCGTTTCCGCGACCCGGGGCACAGATACGCAGTATTTT,CSVSATRGTDTQYF
few,TRBD2,TRBJ2-2,TRBV10-3,TGTGCCATCAGGTTAGCGGGAGAGATTACCGGGGAGCTGTTTTTT,CAIRLAGEITGELFF
.,.,TRBJ2-3,TRBV7-9,TGTGCCAGCAGGGGGGTACAGGGAACAGATACGCAGTATTTT,CASRGVQGTDTQYF
many,.,TRBJ1-2,TRBV9,TGTGCCAGCAGCGTAGGCGGGGGTTTCTATGGCTACACCTTC,CASSVGGGFYGYTF
few,.,TRBJ2-3,TRBV11-2,TGTGCCAGCAGACCATGGGACTTCCCCACAGATACGCAGTATTTT,CASRPWDFPTDTQYF
.,.,TRBJ2-7,TRBV29-1,TGCAGCGTTGCCGACCCCCGCTACGAGCAGTACTTC,CSVADPRYEQYF
.,.,TRBJ2-7,TRBV20-1,TGCAGTGCTCCCCGGGGGTACGAGCAGTACTTC,CSAPRGYEQYF
once,TRBD1,TRBJ2-2,TRBV18,TGTGCCAGCTCACCACCGGAGGGGACAGGGGGGAACACCGGGGAGCTGTTTTTT,CASSPPEGTGGNTGELFF
.,TRBD1,TRBJ1-5,TRBV7-3,TGTGCCAGCAGCTTAAAATCCCGGGACAGGGGGGAAAGTGATCAGCCCCAGCATTTT,CASSLKSRDRGESDQPQHF
.,TRBD2,TRBJ2-7,TRBV6-1,TGTGCCAGCAGTGTACGGCTAGCGGGAGACGAGCAGTACTTC,CASSVRLAGDEQYF
.,.,TRBJ2-5,TRBV18,TGTGCCAGCTCAACGGAAGAGACCCAGTACTTC,CASSTEETQYF
.,.,TRBJ2-7,TRBV11-2,TGTGCCAGCAGCTTAGGGTTGGACGACTCCTACGAGCAGTACTTC,CASSLGLDDSYEQYF
.,.,TRBJ1-5,TRBV28,TGTGCCAGCAGAGTACAGAACAATCAGCCCCAGCATTTT,CASRVQNNQPQHF
.,TRBD2,TRBJ2-7,TRBV7-8,TGTGCCAGCACCCCAGGTGGGGGAGGGCCTCAGTACGAGCAGTACTTC,CASTPGGGGPQYEQYF
.,.,TRBJ2-1,TRBV4-2,TGTGCCAGCAGCCAAGATCTGTTAGGGCGGCCGTTCTTC,CASSQDLLGRPFF
once,TRBD2,TRBJ2-5,TRBV7-2,TGTGCCAGCAGCCCCAGGGCTAGCGGGCGGGAGACCCAGTACTTC,CASSPRASGRETQYF
.,TRBD2,TRBJ2-7,TRBV2,TGTGCCAGCTTTAGCGGGAGGGCCTACGAGCAGTACTTC,CASFSGRAYEQYF
few,TRBD2,TRBJ2-1,TRBV7-3,TGTGCCAGCAGCTTTTCCGTACTAGCGAGCCCCTACAATGAGCAGTTCTTC,CASSFSVLASPYNEQFF
.,.,TRBJ2-5,TRBV5-1,TGCGCCAGCAGCTTGGGACGGGGAACCGAGACCCAGTACTTC,CASSLGRGTETQYF
.,.,TRBJ1-5,TRBV30,TGTGCCTGGAGTTCCAGTCGGGATCAGCCCCAGCATTTT,CAWSSSRDQPQHF
.,TRBD2,TRBJ2-1,TRBV29-1,TGCAGCGTTGAAGATCCCCGGGACTACTCCTACAATGAGCAGTTCTTC,CSVEDPRDYSYNEQFF